The 12 T cell receptor beta chains in this list originate from one sample, sequenced in a study of blood T cells in healthy people across ages. Alongside a J-beta primer mix, a sample-barcoded 5' primer served in a second PCR lasting about 7 to 11 cycles. TCRdb fed the 5' RACE reads into MiXCR, producing one record per CDR3 protein. The profile covers approximately 800,000 distinct CDR3 sequences, with 35% to 40% appearing a single time and over 10% taken by the ten largest. Sample: blood. These receptors were collected from a young man in good health.

This clonotype was counted at least ten times. The chain is built from TRBV12-3 or TRBV12-4 and TRBJ1-1, with no clear D. Trimming stripped 2 bases from V and 6 bases from J, with 16 bases between. The length of the CDR3 is 15 residues. In nucleotides, the CDR3 is TGTGCCAGCAGTTTAAGCCCAGGACGGTGGTCTGAAGCTTTCTTT. Protein: CASSLSPGRWSEAFF.

This clonotype was counted between two and nine times. This chain uses TRBV6-2 or TRBV6-3 with TRBJ2-1; the D is unclear. The germline V gene encodes CDR1 MNHEY and CDR2 SVGEGT. V was shortened by 6 bases and J by 4 bases, with 16 bases between the two germline ends. The CDR3 is made up of 15 amino acids. The chain's CDR3 is CASSALGPKYNEQFF. CDR3 in DNA: TGTGCCAGCAGCGCCCTCGGACCGAAATACAATGAGCAGTTCTTC.

The chain links TRBV6-6 to TRBJ2-5, with 10 bases aligning to TRBD2. The germline V gene has CDR1 MNHNY and CDR2 SVGAGI (reference sequence). J gave up 11 bases and V 2 bases, and 14 bases lay outside the gene matches. The length of the CDR3 is 16 residues. The CDR3 DNA sequence: TGTGCCAGCAGTTACCGGACTAGCGGAGGCTACAATGAGCAGTACTTC. It encodes CASSYRTSGGYNEQYF.

Only a few counts were recorded for this clonotype. This chain uses TRBV20-1 with TRBJ1-1, with D tentatively TRBD1 (5 bases). Germline CDR1 reads DFQATT; CDR2 reads SNEGSKA (reference sequence). There are 13 residues in the CDR3. Trimming took 6 bases from V and 0 from J, leaving 11 bases between them. The CDR3 reads CSAPDSMNTEAFF. In nucleotides, the CDR3 is TGCAGTGCCCCCGACAGCATGAACACTGAAGCTTTCTTT.

The chain couples TRBV7-6 to TRBJ2-2, with 7 nucleotides matching TRBD2. Per germline, CDR1 SGHVS and CDR2 FNYEAQ. Germline trimming cut 4 bases from V and 6 bases from J; bases unmatched to any gene: 2. The CDR3 has 13 residues. The CDR3 sequence is CASSWGGAGELFF. The CDR3 DNA is TGTGCCAGCAGCTGGGGAGGGGCCGGGGAGCTGTTTTTT.

This clonotype was observed once. V usage is TRBV7-9 and J usage is TRBJ2-7; D is ambiguous. Germline loops: CDR1 SEHNR, CDR2 FQNEAQ (reference sequence). CDR3 length: 13 residues. V shed 5 bases and J shed 6 bases, with 14 bases lying between them. The CDR3 reads CASSESLGGEQYF. In DNA form, the CDR3 reads TGTGCCAGCAGCGAATCCTTGGGCGGCGAGCAGTACTTC.

The chain has TRBV11-2 and TRBJ2-2; 10 bases align to TRBD1. V dropped 5 bases and J dropped 3; count of bases not matched to a gene: 9. The CDR3 contains 17 residues. Germline V CDR1 and CDR2: SGHAT, FQNNGV. DNA for the CDR3: TGTGCCAGCAGCCATTCCTACGGGACAGGGGACACCGGGGAGCTGTTTTTT. Translation: CASSHSYGTGDTGELFF.

This clonotype was observed a handful of times. V and J are TRBV20-1 and TRBJ2-7, with TRBD2 identical over 9 bases. CDR1 and CDR2 (germline): DFQATT, SNEGSKA (reference sequence). The CDR3 runs to 16 residues. Germline trimming cut 0 bases from V and 7 bases from J; bases unmatched to any gene: 13. CDR3 sequence reads: CSARDTSGGFYNEQYF. The CDR3 DNA is TGCAGTGCTAGAGATACGAGCGGGGGGTTTTACAATGAGCAGTACTTC.

The chain couples TRBV10-3 to TRBJ2-5; no definite D call. V was clipped by 6 bases and J by 2 bases, with 16 bases between them. Per the germline V gene, CDR1 is ENHRY and CDR2 is SYGVKD. The CDR3 extends over 15 amino acids. CDR3 residues: CAISYGAGSQETQYF. The CDR3 DNA follows: TGTGCCATCAGCTACGGCGCAGGCAGTCAAGAGACCCAGTACTTC.

Regarding this clonotype: A much larger clone differs by one base, so this may be a read error. The rearrangement joins TRBV12-3 or TRBV12-4 to TRBJ2-7; TRBD1 is a possible D gene (5 bases). The germline V and J ends were trimmed by 6 bases and 7 bases, with 22 bases remaining between them. This CDR3 comprises 15 residues. The CDR3 here is CASSWFRAADNEQYF. Here the CDR3 DNA reads TGTGCCAGCAGCTGGTTCAGGGCTGCGGATAATGAGCAGTACTTC.

This clonotype has just a few counts. The chain uses TRBV7-9 and TRBJ1-2, with D maybe TRBD1 (5 bases). The V end lost 4 bases, the J end lost 3 bases, and 18 bases lay between the germline ends. The V gene's germline CDR1 is SEHNR and CDR2 FQNEAQ (reference sequence). The CDR3 spans 16 residues. DNA of the CDR3: TGTGCCAGCAGCTCCAACACCAGGGCCCCGGACTATGGCTACACCTTC. It codes for CASSSNTRAPDYGYTF.

This clonotype was detected many times. The J gene is TRBJ2-1, the V gene TRBV20-1; 7 bases map to TRBD1. Germline CDR1 DFQATT, CDR2 SNEGSKA (reference sequence). Trimming at V came to 5 bases and at J to 4 bases, leaving 8 bases not matched to a gene. The CDR3 is 14 residues long. CDR3 DNA sequence: TGCAGTGCTTGGGGCAGGGGGTCTTACAATGAGCAGTTCTTC. It codes for CSAWGRGSYNEQFF.